This T cell receptor beta chain came from a study of control samples from healthy donors and cancer patients. Profiled with immunoSEQ multiplex PCR; TCRdb holds only in-frame clones, not every one. The sample holds around 180,000 clones, 91% seen once. Per germline, CDR1 MGHRA and CDR2 YSYEKL. The CDR3 runs to 14 residues. V lost 1 base to trimming and J lost 4 bases, with 10 bases between them. The source material was blood. The chain recombines TRBV4-1 with TRBJ2-5, with D perhaps being TRBD1 or TRBD2 (5 bases each). The TCR comes from a woman between 40 and 50 years old in good health. CDR3 DNA sequence: TGCGCCAGCAGCCAAGTTAGGGACGGAGAGACCCAGTACTTC. As protein: CASSQVRDGETQYF.